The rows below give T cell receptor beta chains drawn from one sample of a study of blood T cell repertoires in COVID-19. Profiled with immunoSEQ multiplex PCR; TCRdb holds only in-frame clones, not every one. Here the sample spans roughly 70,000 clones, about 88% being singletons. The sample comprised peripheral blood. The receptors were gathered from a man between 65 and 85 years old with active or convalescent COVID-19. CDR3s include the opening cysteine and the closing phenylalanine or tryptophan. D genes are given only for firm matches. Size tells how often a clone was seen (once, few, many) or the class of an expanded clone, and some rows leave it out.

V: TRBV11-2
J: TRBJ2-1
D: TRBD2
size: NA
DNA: TGTGCCAGCAGCTTAGATCGGGCTAGCGGGGTATTCAATGAGCAGTTCTTC
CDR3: CASSLDRASGVFNEQFF

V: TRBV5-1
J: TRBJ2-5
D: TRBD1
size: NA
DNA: TGCGCCAGCAGCTCAACAGGGGGTGAGACCCAGTACTTC
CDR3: CASSSTGGETQYF

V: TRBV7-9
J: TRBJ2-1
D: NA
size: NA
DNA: TGTGCCAGCAGCACGCTACTAGAAGGAAAGTACAATGAGCAGTTCTTC
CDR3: CASSTLLEGKYNEQFF

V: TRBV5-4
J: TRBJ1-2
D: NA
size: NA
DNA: TGTGCCAGCAGCTTGGCGGGACCCGGGGGCTATGGCTACACCTTC
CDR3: CASSLAGPGGYGYTF

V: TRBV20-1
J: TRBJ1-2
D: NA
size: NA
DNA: TGCAGTGCTAGTGTGCGGGGCGGAGAAGCTAACTATGGCTACACCTTC
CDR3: CSASVRGGEANYGYTF

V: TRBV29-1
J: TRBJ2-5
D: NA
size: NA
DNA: TGCAGCGGGCTAGCCTCCGGGGAGACCCAGTACTTC
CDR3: CSGLASGETQYF

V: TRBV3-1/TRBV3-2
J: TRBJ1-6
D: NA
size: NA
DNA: TGTGCCAGCAGCCAAGAGAGAAGACAGAACTCCTATAATTCACCCCTCCACTTT
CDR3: CASSQERRQNSYNSPLHF

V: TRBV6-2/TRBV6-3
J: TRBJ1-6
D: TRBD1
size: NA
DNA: TGTGCCAGCAGTCCCGGGACAGGGGGTTATTCACCCCTCCACTTT
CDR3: CASSPGTGGYSPLHF

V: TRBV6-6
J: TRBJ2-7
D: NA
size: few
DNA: TGTGCAACCGCCGGGAGCTCCTACGAGCAGTACTTC
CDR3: CATAGSSYEQYF

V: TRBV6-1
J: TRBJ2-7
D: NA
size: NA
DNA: TGTGCCAGCAGTTGGGGGGACTCCTACGAGCAGTACTTC
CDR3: CASSWGDSYEQYF

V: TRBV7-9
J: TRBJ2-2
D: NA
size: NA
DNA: TGTGCCAGCAGCCCAGGGTCCCGGGAGCTGTTTTTT
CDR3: CASSPGSRELFF

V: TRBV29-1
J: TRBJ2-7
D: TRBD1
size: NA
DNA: TGCAGCTCCTGGACAGGGGGGTCCGCCGAGCAGTACTTC
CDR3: CSSWTGGSAEQYF

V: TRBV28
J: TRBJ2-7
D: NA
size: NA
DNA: TGTGCCAGCAGTTTAATGGGGAGGTCTGACGAGCAGTACTTC
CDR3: CASSLMGRSDEQYF

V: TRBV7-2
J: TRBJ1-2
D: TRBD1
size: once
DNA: TGTGCCAGCAGCTTTTTACAGGGGTGGGAAGGCTACACCTTC
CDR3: CASSFLQGWEGYTF

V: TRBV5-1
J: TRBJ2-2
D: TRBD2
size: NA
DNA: TGCGCCAGCAGCTGGAGCGGGGGTAACACCGGGGAGCTGTTTTTT
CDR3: CASSWSGGNTGELFF

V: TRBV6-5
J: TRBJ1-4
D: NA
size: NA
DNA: TGTGCCAGCAGTTACGGACGTCGGGGTGAAAAACTGTTTTTT
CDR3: CASSYGRRGEKLFF

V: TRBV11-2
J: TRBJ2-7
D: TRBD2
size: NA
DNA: TGTGCCAGCAGCTCCGGGAGGGTTCACGAGCAGTACTTC
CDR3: CASSSGRVHEQYF

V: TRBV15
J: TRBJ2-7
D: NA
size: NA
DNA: TGTGCCACCAGCAGAGAGGCAGGAACCTACGAGCAGTACTTC
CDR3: CATSREAGTYEQYF

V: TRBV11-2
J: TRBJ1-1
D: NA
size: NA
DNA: TGTGCCAGCAGCTTAGGAGTAGCCTTAGAGGCTTTCTTT
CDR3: CASSLGVALEAFF

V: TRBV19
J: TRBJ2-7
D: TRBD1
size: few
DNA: TGTGCCAGTAGTACCCGGGACAGGGTCTACGAGCAGTACTTC
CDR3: CASSTRDRVYEQYF

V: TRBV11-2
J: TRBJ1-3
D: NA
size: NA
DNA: TGTGCCAGCAGCTCCTTCGCCAGGGGCTCTGGAAACACCATATATTTT
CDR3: CASSSFARGSGNTIYF

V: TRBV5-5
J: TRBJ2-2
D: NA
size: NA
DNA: TGTGCCAGCAGAACCGGGTCCAAGACCGGGGAGCTGTTTTTT
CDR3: CASRTGSKTGELFF

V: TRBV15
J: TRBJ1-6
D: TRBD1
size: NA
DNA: TGTGCCACCAGCAGGGGGACAGGGGATTCACCCCTCCACTTT
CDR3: CATSRGTGDSPLHF

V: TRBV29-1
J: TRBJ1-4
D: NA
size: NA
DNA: TGCAGCGCCGGGGATAATGAAAAACTGTTTTTT
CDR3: CSAGDNEKLFF

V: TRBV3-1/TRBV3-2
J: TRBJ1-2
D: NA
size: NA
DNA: TGTGCCAGCAGCCAGGGGTCCGGAAGGAGGGCGAAGGGCTACACCTTC
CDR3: CASSQGSGRRAKGYTF

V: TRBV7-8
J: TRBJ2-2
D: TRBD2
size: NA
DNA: TGTGCCAGCAGCTTAGAGACTAGCGGGGGAAACACCGGGGAGCTGTTTTTT
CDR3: CASSLETSGGNTGELFF

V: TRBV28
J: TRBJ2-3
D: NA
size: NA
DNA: TGTGCCAGCAGTCTCCCCCCAGGGCTCCCAGATACGCAGTATTTT
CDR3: CASSLPPGLPDTQYF

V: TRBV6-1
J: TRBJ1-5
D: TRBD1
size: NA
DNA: TGTGCCAGCAGTGAAGGACGGTGGGACAGGGCGGTAAGTCAGCCCCAGCATTTT
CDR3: CASSEGRWDRAVSQPQHF

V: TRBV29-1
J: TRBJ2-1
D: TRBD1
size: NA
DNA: TGCAGCGTAAACAGGGGGCGTCCGTACAATGAGCAGTTCTTC
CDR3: CSVNRGRPYNEQFF

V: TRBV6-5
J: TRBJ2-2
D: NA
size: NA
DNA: TGTGCCAGCAGTTACTCGAGGAACACCGGGGAGCTGTTTTTT
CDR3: CASSYSRNTGELFF

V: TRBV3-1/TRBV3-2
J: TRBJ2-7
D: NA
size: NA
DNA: TGTGCCAGCAGCCTGAGAGGCTTCTACGAGCAGTACTTC
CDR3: CASSLRGFYEQYF

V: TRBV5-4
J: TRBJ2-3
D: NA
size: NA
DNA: TGTGCCAGCAGCTTGGCTGGGACTAGCACAGATACGCAGTATTTT
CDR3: CASSLAGTSTDTQYF

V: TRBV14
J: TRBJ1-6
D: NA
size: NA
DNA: TGTGCCAGCAGCCAAGTGGGAGGAAATAATTCACCCCTCCACTTT
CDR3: CASSQVGGNNSPLHF

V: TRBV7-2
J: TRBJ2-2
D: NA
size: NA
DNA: TGTGCCAGCAGCCGACTAGCCGGGGAGCTGTTTTTT
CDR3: CASSRLAGELFF

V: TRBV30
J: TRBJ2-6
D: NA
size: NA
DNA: TGTGCCTGGAGTTCGGGGGTTGGGGCCAACGTCCTGACTTTC
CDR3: CAWSSGVGANVLTF

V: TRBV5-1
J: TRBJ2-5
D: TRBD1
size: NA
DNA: TGCGCCAGCAGCTTGGGAGGGACAGGTGGAGAGACCCAGTACTTC
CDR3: CASSLGGTGGETQYF

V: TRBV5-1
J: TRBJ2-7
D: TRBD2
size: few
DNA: TGCGCCAGCAGCTTGGGACTAGCGGGAGGTTCCTACGAGCAGTACTTC
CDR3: CASSLGLAGGSYEQYF

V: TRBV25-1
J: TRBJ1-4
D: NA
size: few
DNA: TGTGCCAGCAGTGAAGGAGGATATAGTGAAAAACTGTTTTTT
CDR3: CASSEGGYSEKLFF

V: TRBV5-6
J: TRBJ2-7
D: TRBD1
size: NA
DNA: TGTGCCAGCAGATACGGGACAGATTCCTACGAGCAGTACTTC
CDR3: CASRYGTDSYEQYF